This T cell receptor (beta chain) appears in the sequencing data of a study of T cell responses to AZD1222 COVID-19 vaccine. The CDR3 is made up of 13 amino acids. V gave up 4 bases and J gave up 6 bases; unmatched junction bases: 4. Sequencing was performed with immunoSEQ multiplex PCR; in TCRdb, only in-frame clones are kept and a portion is missing. The table has fewer than 180,000 clones, 90% seen once. The sample consisted of peripheral blood, taken 28 days after the second AZD1222 dose. This TCR derives from an adult who received the AZD1222 COVID-19 vaccine. The chain joins TRBV12-3 or TRBV12-4 to TRBJ2-7, with 9 bases identical to TRBD2. This chain's CDR3 is CASSWMTSGEQYF. In nucleotides, the CDR3 is TGTGCCAGCAGTTGGATGACTAGCGGCGAGCAGTACTTC.